These 26 T cell receptor beta chains share one sample of origin, sequenced in a study of T cells in Graves' hyperthyroidism and ophthalmopathy. It was RNA transcripts that yielded the amplified TCR beta CDR3 regions. TCR CDR3 regions were first amplified by RT-PCR with HTBI primers. Using its own MiXCR run on the multiplex PCR reads, TCRdb lists one record per CDR3 protein. The sample yields about 710,000 distinct CDR3 sequences, about 15% seen once. Sequenced sample: blood. The origin of the receptors is a man between 18 and 35 years old with Graves' hyperthyroidism.

This clonotype was counted ten times or more. The chain carries TRBV2 and TRBJ2-4; no definite D call. The CDR3 is 14 amino acids. The V and J ends lost 0 bases and 7 bases respectively, with 10 bases between them. CDR1 and CDR2 from the germline V gene are SNHLY and FYNNEI. CDR3 nucleotide sequence: TGTGCCAGCAGTGAAGCTAAGCTAAGCAACATTCAGTACTTC. Translating gives CASSEAKLSNIQYF.

This clonotype was counted only a few times. V and J are TRBV18 and TRBJ1-6; tentatively, D is TRBD1 (5 bases). CDR3 length: 13 amino acids. V lost 2 bases, J lost 10 bases, and 9 bases lay in between. Germline V gives CDR1 KGHSH, CDR2 LQKENI. The CDR3 region has the DNA TGTGCCAGCTCACCATACAGGCAGTCACCCCTCCACTTT. Its translation is CASSPYRQSPLHF.

The chain links TRBV3-1 to TRBJ1-2; D remains ambiguous. The germline CDR1 and CDR2 sequences are LGHDT and YNNKEL (reference sequence). Trimming stripped 0 bases from V and 4 bases from J, with 9 bases between. The CDR3 runs to 14 residues. The DNA of the CDR3 is TGTGCCAGCAGCCAAGATTTACGGTTCTATGGCTACACCTTC. Protein sequence: CASSQDLRFYGYTF.

In this sample, this clonotype turned up many times. V is TRBV11-1 and J is TRBJ2-1; 10 bases line up with TRBD2. The CDR3 length is 15 residues. Germline CDR1 is SGHAT and CDR2 is FQDESV (reference sequence). V trimming: 5 bases; J trimming: 4 bases; junction bases outside the gene matches: 5. In DNA, the CDR3 is TGTGCCAGCAGCGGAGCACTAGCGGGATACAATGAGCAGTTCTTC. Amino acid sequence: CASSGALAGYNEQFF.

Many counts were recorded for this clonotype. The rearrangement joins TRBV28 to TRBJ2-5; 11 nucleotides agree with TRBD2. Germline V gene data show CDR1 as MDHEN and CDR2 as SYDVKM. CDR3 size: 15 residues. Trimming removed 4 bases from V and 3 bases from J; junction bases left unmatched: 4. This CDR3 reads CASSSPGLAEETQYF. The CDR3 DNA reads as TGTGCCAGCAGTTCCCCGGGACTAGCGGAAGAGACCCAGTACTTC. The variable domain in full, with the rest retrieved from reference TRBV28 and TRBJ2-5, is DVKVTQSSRYLVKRTGEKVFLECVQDMDHENMFWYRQDPGLGLRLIYFSYDVKMKEKGDIPEGYSVSREKKERFSLILESASTNQTSMYLCASSSPGLAEETQYFGPGTRLLVL.

There are many counts of this clonotype. The CDR3 region has the DNA TGTGCCAGCAGTGAAGCGTTATTAGGCGGGAACTCCTACAATGAGCAGTTCTTC. Residues: CASSEALLGGNSYNEQFF. V is TRBV2 and J is TRBJ2-1; a weak D match, TRBD2 (6 bases). CDR1 and CDR2 from the germline V gene are SNHLY and FYNNEI. This CDR3 contains 18 residues. V was pared by 0 bases and J by 0 bases, with 15 bases between.

This clonotype appeared many times. The chain links TRBV12-3 or TRBV12-4 to TRBJ2-7, with 10 bases aligning to TRBD1. J was trimmed by 9 bases and V by 5 bases; bases with no gene match: 10. The CDR3 sequence is 14 residues long. The CDR3 protein is CASSPGDRGLGQYF. The CDR3 bases are TGTGCCAGCAGTCCCGGGGACAGGGGCCTGGGGCAGTACTTC.

This clonotype was observed many times. The chain joins TRBV24-1 to TRBJ2-1, with 7 nucleotides matching TRBD1. The CDR3 is 16 residues long. Germline assignment: CDR1 KGHDR and CDR2 SFDVKD. Trimming took 4 bases from V and 4 from J; bases not matched to a gene: 9. The CDR3 DNA sequence: TGTGCCACCAGTGACGCCGGGACAGATCGATACAATGAGCAGTTCTTC. Translated: CATSDAGTDRYNEQFF.

This clonotype was counted many times. This sequence joins TRBV28 and TRBJ1-2; 7 bases align to TRBD1. This CDR3 contains 12 residues. Germline trimming cut 6 bases from V and 7 bases from J; bases unmatched to any gene: 5. Germline loops: CDR1 MDHEN, CDR2 SYDVKM. CDR3 region: CASSAGGIGYTF. CDR3 bases: TGTGCCAGCAGCGCAGGGGGTATTGGCTACACCTTC.

J is TRBJ2-2 and V is TRBV11-2, with 10 positions matching TRBD1. The CDR3 has 16 amino acids. After removal of 10 bases from V and 5 bases from J, the junction contained 13 bases not matched to a gene. Germline assignment: CDR1 SGHAT and CDR2 FQNNGV. The CDR3 DNA follows: TGTGCCACCCTCGATCCGGGACAGGGGAAAACCGGGGAGCTGTTTTTT. Protein sequence: CATLDPGQGKTGELFF.

This chain joins TRBV12-3 or TRBV12-4 and TRBJ1-5; D is undetermined. The V end lost 1 base, the J end lost 4 bases, and 8 bases lay between the germline ends. The CDR3 spans 14 residues. CDR3 in amino acids: CASSLGKTNQPQHF. The CDR3 DNA follows: TGTGCCAGCAGTTTAGGCAAAACAAATCAGCCCCAGCATTTT.

This clonotype was counted at least ten times. The CDR3 is CASAAGGPSSGDTQYF. The CDR3 DNA follows: TGTGCCAGCGCCGCGGGAGGGCCCTCCTCGGGAGATACGCAGTATTTT. The genes are TRBV13 and TRBJ2-3; 9 nucleotides agree with TRBD2. Germline V gene sequence: CDR1 PRHDT, CDR2 FYEKMQ (reference sequence). This CDR3 is 16 amino acids long. J lost 5 bases, V lost 8 bases, and 14 bases had no gene match.

The table lists this clonotype with many counts. V gene TRBV7-9 combines with J gene TRBJ2-1, with 7 bases identical to TRBD1. With V trimmed by 7 bases and J by 13 bases, 19 bases remained unmatched. Germline V CDR1 and CDR2: SEHNR, FQNEAQ (reference sequence). The CDR3 runs 15 residues. CDR3 in amino acids: CASTLEWDSPRGQFF. The CDR3, as DNA: TGTGCCAGCACCCTAGAGTGGGACAGCCCCAGGGGTCAGTTCTTC. The full variable domain, with the rest looked up from reference TRBV7-9 and TRBJ2-1, is DTGVSQNPRHKITKRGQNVTFRCDPISEHNRLYWYRQTLGQGPEFLTYFQNEAQLEKSRLLSDRFSAERPKGSFSTLEIQRTEQGDSAMYLCASTLEWDSPRGQFFGPGTRLTVL.

The CDR3 spells CASSHHGRGTGYTF. As DNA, the CDR3 is TGTGCCAGCAGCCACCACGGGCGGGGGACCGGCTACACCTTC. The chain has TRBV4-2 and TRBJ1-2, with D possibly being TRBD1 (5 bases). CDR3 length equals 14 residues. V was shortened by 3 bases and J by 8 bases, with 16 bases between the two germline ends. Germline V gene data show CDR1 as LGHNA and CDR2 as YNFKEQ.

This clonotype was detected a few times. The rearrangement joins TRBV28 to TRBJ1-3, with TRBD1 matching 7 bases. After removal of 5 bases from V and 7 bases from J, the junction contained 14 bases not matched to a gene. CDR1 MDHEN and CDR2 SYDVKM come from the germline V gene. The CDR3 totals 16 residues. The CDR3 DNA sequence: TGTGCCAGCAGTACGACGCTCAGGGGGACGCGGAACACCATATATTTT. This gives the protein CASSTTLRGTRNTIYF.

V gene TRBV7-9 combines with J gene TRBJ1-1; D remains ambiguous. V shed 3 bases and J shed 6 bases, with 11 bases lying between them. CDR1 and CDR2 (germline): SEHNR, FQNEAQ (reference sequence). The CDR3 totals 13 residues. CDR3 bases: TGTGCCAGCAGCTTCTATTCGGAATCTGAAGCTTTCTTT. Its translation: CASSFYSESEAFF.

The genes are TRBV6-2 or TRBV6-3 and TRBJ2-7, with 14 nucleotides matching TRBD2. CDR1 MNHEY and CDR2 SVGEGT come from the germline V gene. The CDR3 is 17 residues long. V gave up 2 bases and J gave up 3 bases; unmatched junction bases: 6. This chain's CDR3 is CASSYGLAGGLRYEQYF. CDR3 nucleotide sequence: TGTGCCAGCAGTTACGGACTAGCGGGAGGCCTTCGCTACGAGCAGTACTTC.

At least ten counts were recorded for this clonotype. The chain employs TRBV29-1 and TRBJ2-3; 8 bases match TRBD2. The V gene's germline CDR1 is SQVTM and CDR2 ANQGSEA. This CDR3 is 16 amino acids long. V lost 0 bases, J lost 3 bases, and 8 bases stayed unmatched. CDR3 nucleotides: TGCAGCGTTGAAGAGGGTAGCGGGGCGCGAACAGATACGCAGTATTTT. Protein: CSVEEGSGARTDTQYF.

Ten or more counts support this clonotype. The chain joins TRBV20-1 to TRBJ2-7; D perhaps matches TRBD2 (5 bases). Germline V gene lookup returns CDR1 DFQATT and CDR2 SNEGSKA (reference sequence). The CDR3 totals 14 residues. V was clipped by 3 bases and J by 0 bases, with 12 bases between them. The chain's CDR3 is CSASGGPSSYEQYF. The CDR3 coding sequence is TGCAGTGCTAGCGGCGGGCCTAGCTCCTACGAGCAGTACTTC.

This clonotype has ten or more counts. This chain joins TRBV11-3 and TRBJ1-4; 7 nucleotides agree with TRBD1. Germline V lookup: CDR1 SGHNT, CDR2 YENEEA. The trim removed 3 bases at V and 3 bases at J, leaving 4 bases unmatched. The CDR3 covers 15 residues. The CDR3 DNA reads as TGTGCCAGCAGCTTCCAGGGGACAGCTAATGAAAAACTGTTTTTT. Translating gives CASSFQGTANEKLFF. The whole variable domain, remainder taken from reference TRBV11-3 and TRBJ1-4, is EAGVVQSPRYKIIEKKQPVAFWCNPISGHNTLYWYLQNLGQGPELLIRYENEEAVDDSQLPKDRFSAERLKGVDSTLKIQPAELGDSAVYLCASSFQGTANEKLFFGSGTQLSVL.

This clonotype was seen only a few times. The chain joins TRBV2 to TRBJ2-6; D unresolved. Per the germline V gene, CDR1 is SNHLY and CDR2 is FYNNEI. The CDR3 covers 14 residues. Trimming removed 4 bases at V and 0 bases at J, with 4 bases between. The CDR3 here is CASSAHSGANVLTF. CDR3 coding DNA: TGTGCCAGCAGTGCTCACTCTGGGGCCAACGTCCTGACTTTC.

The V and J genes are TRBV2 and TRBJ2-7; D call uncertain. The germline gives CDR1 SNHLY, CDR2 FYNNEI. This CDR3 spans 14 amino acids. Trimming stripped 6 bases from V and 2 bases from J, with 14 bases between. CDR3 in DNA: TGTGCCAGCAGGGAGACATACCTCACCTACGAGCAGTACTTC. This gives the protein CASRETYLTYEQYF.

This clonotype was seen at least ten times. This chain connects TRBV28 to TRBJ2-7, with 10 positions matching TRBD1. Germline CDR1 reads MDHEN; CDR2 reads SYDVKM. Trimming cost V 2 bases and J 7 bases; bases outside gene matches: 14. CDR3 length: 17 amino acids. The CDR3: CASSLSPGGTGVKEQYF. CDR3 coding DNA: TGTGCCAGCAGTTTAAGCCCGGGGGGGACAGGGGTGAAGGAGCAGTACTTC.

There are many counts of this clonotype. V gene TRBV7-2 combines with J gene TRBJ2-1, with TRBD2 matching over 7 bases. From germline, CDR1 is SGHTA and CDR2 FQGNSA. CDR3 length: 15 amino acids. With 2 bases clipped from V and 4 bases from J, the junction kept 5 bases outside the gene matches. Here the CDR3 DNA reads TGTGCCAGCAGCTTAAGCGGGACTCCATACAATGAGCAGTTCTTC. The encoded protein is CASSLSGTPYNEQFF.

This clonotype was counted many times. The V and J genes are TRBV7-2 and TRBJ2-5, with 9 bases aligning to TRBD2. The germline gives CDR1 SGHTA, CDR2 FQGNSA. This CDR3 contains 18 residues. J lost 9 bases, V lost 5 bases, and 22 bases had no gene match. The DNA of the CDR3 is TGTGCCAGCAGCGCTCCCGCTCGACTAGCGGCCCAGGGGGGGGCCCAGTACTTC. It translates to CASSAPARLAAQGGAQYF.

The sample holds many counts of this clonotype. The chain uses TRBV11-3 and TRBJ2-1; no firm D call. Germline loops: CDR1 SGHNT, CDR2 YENEEA. CDR3 length equals 15 residues. V lost 4 bases and J lost 4, with 14 bases in between. Here the CDR3 DNA reads TGTGCCAGCAGCTCCGGGCCTTCGACATACAATGAGCAGTTCTTC. This codes for CASSSGPSTYNEQFF.